This TCR beta chain was documented in a study of T-cell memory formation after mild COVID-19. About the research overall: Across donors, TCR clusters were largely donor specific. Study-wide results and caveats: Among clones peaking at day 37 in the second wave, SARS-CoV-2 specificity remained unconfirmed. Contracting CD4+ clones lay largely in CM and EM, with CD8+ ones residing in EMRA.

Looked up from germline, CDR1 is SGHVS and CDR2 is FQNEAQ. Trimming cost V 5 bases and J 3 bases; bases outside gene matches: 12. The CDR3 runs 16 residues. Comments on this clonotype: Antigen: not known.

Barcoded TCR alpha and TCR beta cDNA libraries with UMIs came from 5'RACE using constant-segment primers. MiXCR, run by TCRdb on the 5' RACE reads, gives a single entry per CDR3 protein. The sample carries about 150,000 distinct CDR3 sequences, under 30% recorded once. The receptor was isolated from an adult woman who had mild COVID-19 (a few samples of this study predate the infection). Cell type and time point are not known. Sequenced material: PBMCs or a T cell subset sorted from them (not recorded which). The chain carries TRBV7-8 and TRBJ1-2; 7 positions agree with TRBD1. The DNA of the CDR3 is TGTGCCAGCAGCACGGACCCAGGGGGGAGTCACTATGGCTACACCTTC. It translates to CASSTDPGGSHYGYTF.